Sequencing of this T cell receptor beta chain was carried out in a study of beta chain features in type 1 diabetes. Findings and limits, study-wide: For Type 1 diabetes patients, all four CD4+ subsets carried TCRB CDR3s that were moderately but significantly shorter.

The authors reverse transcribed all of the isolated RNA, so sequencing captured expressed TCRB transcripts. The table came from immunoSEQ multiplex PCR; TCRdb's copy has only in-frame clones and leaves some out. Here the sample spans hundreds of thousands of clones, around 12% being singletons. Concerning this clone itself: Its antigen remains unidentified.

V was clipped by 0 bases and J by 0 bases, with 11 bases between them. The CDR3 runs to 16 residues. In germline, CDR1 is LNHNV, CDR2 YYDKDF (reference sequence). The rearrangement uses TRBV15 and TRBJ1-2; weak D call: TRBD1 (6 bases). The sample was naive CD4+ T cells from blood. The clonotype was recovered from a woman younger than 35 with type 1 diabetes. This chain's CDR3 is CATSRDGTGTNYGYTF. CDR3 nucleotide sequence: TGTGCCACCAGCAGAGATGGAACAGGGACTAACTATGGCTACACCTTC.